The clone carrying this T cell receptor (beta chain) occurred many times. The antigen is not known. Using RNA transcripts as the source, TCR beta CDR3 regions were amplified. HTBI primers were the set used in a first-round RT-PCR of the TCR CDR3. MiXCR was run by TCRdb on the multiplex PCR reads, yielding one entry per CDR3 protein. The sample lists fewer than 550,000 distinct CDR3 sequences, about a sixth occurring once. The data were obtained in a study of T cells in Graves' hyperthyroidism and ophthalmopathy. Points from the study as a whole: Most expanded thyroid clonotypes above 0.001 also appeared in blood.

This receptor was taken from a woman between 18 and 29 years old with Graves' hyperthyroidism. Sequenced sample: blood.

The chain's CDR3 is CASSRTVVRSEQYF. The DNA of the CDR3 is TGTGCCAGCAGTCGGACAGTAGTACGGTCCGAGCAGTACTTC. The chain links TRBV6-1 to TRBJ2-7; TRBD1 is a possible D gene (6 bases). The CDR3 has 14 amino acids. Trimming cost V 5 bases and J 6 bases, with 17 bases left between them. CDR1 MNHNS and CDR2 SASEGT come from the germline V gene.